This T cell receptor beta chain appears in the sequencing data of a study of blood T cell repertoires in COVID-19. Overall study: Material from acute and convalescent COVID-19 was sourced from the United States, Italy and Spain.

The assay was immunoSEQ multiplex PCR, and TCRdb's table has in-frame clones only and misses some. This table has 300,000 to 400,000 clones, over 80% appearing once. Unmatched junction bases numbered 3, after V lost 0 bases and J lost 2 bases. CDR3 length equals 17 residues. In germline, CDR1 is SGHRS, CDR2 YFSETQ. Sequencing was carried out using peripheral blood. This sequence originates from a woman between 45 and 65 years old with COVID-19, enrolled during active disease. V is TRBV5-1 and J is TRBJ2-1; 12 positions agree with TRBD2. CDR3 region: CASSLGLAGVPYNEQFF. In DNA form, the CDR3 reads TGCGCCAGCAGCTTGGGACTAGCGGGAGTTCCCTACAATGAGCAGTTCTTC.